This T cell receptor beta chain came from a study of blood T cell repertoires in COVID-19. The overall study: Some COVID-19 samples were acute and others convalescent; all came from the United States, Italy and Spain. From T cells, B-cell-depleted T cells, or PBMCs came the material, which was cDNA or gDNA.

Trimming cost V 3 bases and J 0 bases; bases outside gene matches: 6. The CDR3 contains 16 residues. The germline gives CDR1 SGDLS, CDR2 YYNGEE. As handled by the study authors: The authors estimated nucleated cell counts from reference gene primer amplification. Sequenced by immunoSEQ multiplex PCR; TCRdb stores in-frame clones only, minus some. That table furnishes V, J and clone size, whereas the DNA furnished D and trimming. The sample carries just under 85,000 clones, about 83% recorded once. The receptor's source is a woman of 80 years or more with acute or convalescent COVID-19. The chain uses TRBV9 and TRBJ2-3; 8 bases agree with TRBD1. The specimen was peripheral blood. The CDR3 loop is CASSARGPPSTDTQYF. In nucleotides, the CDR3 is TGTGCCAGCAGCGCCAGGGGGCCACCCAGCACAGATACGCAGTATTTT.